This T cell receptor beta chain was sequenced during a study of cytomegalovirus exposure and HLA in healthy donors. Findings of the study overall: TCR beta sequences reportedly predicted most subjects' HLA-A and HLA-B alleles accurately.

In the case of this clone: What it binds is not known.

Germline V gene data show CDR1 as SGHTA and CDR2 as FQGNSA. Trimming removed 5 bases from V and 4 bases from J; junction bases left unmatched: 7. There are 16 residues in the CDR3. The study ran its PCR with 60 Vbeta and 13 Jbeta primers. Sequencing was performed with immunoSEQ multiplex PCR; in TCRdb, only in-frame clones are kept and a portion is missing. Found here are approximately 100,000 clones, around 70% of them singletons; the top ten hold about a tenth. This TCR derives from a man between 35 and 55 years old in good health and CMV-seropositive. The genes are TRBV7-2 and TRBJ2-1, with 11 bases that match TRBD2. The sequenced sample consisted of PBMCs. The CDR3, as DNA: TGTGCCAGCAGCCTCAGACTAGCGGGGACTTACAATGAGCAGTTCTTC. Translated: CASSLRLAGTYNEQFF.